The sequence of this T cell receptor beta chain was determined in a study of OX40 agonist ivuxolimab in advanced cancers. Study-level background: An agonistic human IgG2 monoclonal antibody against OX40 (CD134) was given.

Regarding the study as a whole: The antigen specificity of the peripheral T cells (those that were expanded) was not determined.

A note on this clone: The antigen is undetermined.

This CDR3 has 14 residues. Germline values: CDR1 ENHRY, CDR2 SYGVKD. V trimming: 9 bases; J trimming: 4 bases; junction bases outside the gene matches: 10. Sequencing used immunoSEQ multiplex PCR; TCRdb keeps in-frame clones, though not all of them. The sample lists about 76,000 clones, approximately 89% occurring once. J is TRBJ2-3 and V is TRBV10-3, with 7 bases identical to TRBD1. The source was CD4+ or CD8+ T cells sorted from blood, collected in a trial of the OX40 agonist ivuxolimab. The source is an adult with an advanced solid tumor such as melanoma, head and neck, liver or kidney cancer. In DNA form, the CDR3 reads TGTGCCATTTCCGATAAAACAGGGGCAGATACGCAGTATTTT. Its translation: CAISDKTGADTQYF.